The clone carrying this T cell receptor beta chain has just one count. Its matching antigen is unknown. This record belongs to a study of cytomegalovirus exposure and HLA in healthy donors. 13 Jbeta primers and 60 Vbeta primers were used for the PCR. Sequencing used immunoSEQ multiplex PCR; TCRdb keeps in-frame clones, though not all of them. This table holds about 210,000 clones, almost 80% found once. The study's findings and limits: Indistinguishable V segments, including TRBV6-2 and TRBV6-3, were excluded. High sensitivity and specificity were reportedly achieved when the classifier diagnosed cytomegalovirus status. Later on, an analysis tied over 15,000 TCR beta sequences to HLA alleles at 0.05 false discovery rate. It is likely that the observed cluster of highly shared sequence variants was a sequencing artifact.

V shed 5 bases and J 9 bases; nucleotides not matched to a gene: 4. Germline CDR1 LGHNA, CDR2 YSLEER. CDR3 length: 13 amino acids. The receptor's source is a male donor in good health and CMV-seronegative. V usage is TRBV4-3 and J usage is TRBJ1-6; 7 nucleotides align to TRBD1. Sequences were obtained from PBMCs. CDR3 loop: CASSWDRVSPLHF. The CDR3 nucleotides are TGCGCCAGCAGCTGGGACAGAGTTTCACCCCTCCACTTT.